The 9 T cell receptor beta chains below all came from one sample that was sequenced in a study of human T cells and chemical hapten exposure. TCRdb processed the RACE reads anew with MiXCR; each CDR3 protein has one entry. Among some 81,000 distinct CDR3 sequences listed, about 9.2% were seen once. Time point denoted: healthy volunteer bleed at 6 weeks. It was unfractionated whole blood from which total RNA was extracted. Sample: whole blood. These receptors were obtained from a female donor in good health. Some clones in this sample may be carry-over from other donors' samples.

This clonotype was counted at least ten times. The chain employs TRBV19 and TRBJ1-1; D gene ambiguous. V lost 2 bases and J 5 bases, leaving 9 bases between the germline ends. The CDR3 has 13 amino acids. CDR1 LNHDA and CDR2 SQIVND come from the germline V gene (reference sequence). Here the CDR3 DNA reads TGTGCCAGTAGTATATTATCGGGGACTGAAGCTTTCTTT. Amino acids: CASSILSGTEAFF. Using reference TRBV19 and TRBJ1-1 for the parts outside the CDR3, the full variable domain is DGGITQSPKYLFRKEGQNVTLSCEQNLNHDAMYWYRQDPGQGLRLIYYSQIVNDFQKGDIAEGYSVSREKKESFPLTVTSAQKNPTAFYLCASSILSGTEAFFGQGTRLTVV.

This clonotype was observed many times. For the CDR3, the DNA is TGTGCCAGCTCACCGCGTGAACCCCAGCATTTT. This codes for CASSPREPQHF. The chain combines TRBV18 with TRBJ1-5; D is undetermined. Germline V lookup: CDR1 KGHSH, CDR2 LQKENI. This CDR3 has 11 amino acids. Deletions cut 3 bases from V and 10 bases from J, with 7 bases between.

The chain has TRBV15 and TRBJ1-5; D gene uncertain. This CDR3 region has 15 residues. Per the germline V gene, CDR1 is LNHNV and CDR2 is YYDKDF (reference sequence). V was shortened by 3 bases and J by 0 bases, with 9 bases between the two germline ends. CDR3 protein: CATSSLGLSNQPQHF. In DNA form, the CDR3 reads TGTGCCACCAGCAGTCTAGGGCTTAGCAATCAGCCCCAGCATTTT.

This clonotype came up a few times. The chain recombines TRBV4-1 with TRBJ2-6, with 7 positions matching TRBD1. The CDR3 runs to 16 residues. CDR1 and CDR2 from the germline V gene are MGHRA and YSYEKL. The V and J ends lost 4 bases and 8 bases, in that order; junction bases with no gene match: 11. The CDR3 here is CASSPKDQGDPNVLTF. CDR3 bases: TGCGCCAGCAGCCCCAAGGACCAGGGGGACCCCAACGTCCTGACTTTC.

This clonotype came up many times. V is TRBV10-3 and J is TRBJ1-1; possible D gene TRBD1, 6 bases. The germline CDR1 and CDR2 sequences are ENHRY and SYGVKD. The CDR3 extends over 14 amino acids. Trimming took 3 bases from V and 1 from J, leaving 9 bases between them. The CDR3 nucleotides read TGTGCCATCAGTGAAGGGGGACCGAACACTGAAGCTTTCTTT. Its translation is CAISEGGPNTEAFF.

The V and J genes are TRBV14 and TRBJ2-3, with a possible D match to TRBD1 (5 bases). Germline CDR1 SGHDN, CDR2 FVKESK. The CDR3 totals 16 residues. V was trimmed by 0 bases and J by 6 bases, leaving 16 bases between them. The CDR3 DNA sequence: TGTGCCAGCAGCCAAGAAGCAGGGTCCCCCCCGGATACGCAGTATTTT. Encoded protein: CASSQEAGSPPDTQYF.

This clonotype was counted many times. The chain has TRBV29-1 and TRBJ2-3; D possibly corresponds to TRBD2 (6 bases). V gave up 0 bases and J gave up 0 bases, with 16 bases separating them. CDR1 SQVTM and CDR2 ANQGSEA come from the germline V gene. This CDR3 is built from 17 residues. For the CDR3, the DNA is TGCAGCGTTGAAGATCTAGAGCGGGCCGAAAGCACAGATACGCAGTATTTT. Translation: CSVEDLERAESTDTQYF.

The table lists this clonotype with a few counts. This chain joins TRBV20-1 and TRBJ2-7; D unresolved. The CDR3 runs 14 residues. The germline V gene encodes CDR1 DFQATT and CDR2 SNEGSKA (reference sequence). The V end was cut by 1 base, the J end by 7 bases, with 17 bases between. CDR3 coding DNA: TGCAGTGCTAGAGCCCCTGTGGGCTCCTGGGAGCAGTACTTC. This translates into CSARAPVGSWEQYF.

This clonotype was found many times. The rearrangement uses TRBV6-5 and TRBJ2-6; D ambiguous. V lost 5 bases to trimming and J lost 0 bases, with 8 bases between them. CDR3 length: 15 residues. The germline CDR1 and CDR2 sequences are MNHEY and SVGAGI. This chain's CDR3 is CASSLISSGANVLTF. The CDR3 coding sequence is TGTGCCAGCAGTCTTATAAGCTCTGGGGCCAACGTCCTGACTTTC.